This entry features one TCR beta chain sequence. Its specificity is unknown. V lost 2 bases to trimming and J lost 3 bases, with 11 bases between them. Per the germline V gene, CDR1 is SGHDT and CDR2 is YYEEEE. The CDR3 loop spans 14 amino acids. The data were obtained in a study of OX40 agonist ivuxolimab in advanced cancers. Overall study context: Patients in dose escalation had liver, melanoma, kidney or head and neck cancers.

Using immunoSEQ multiplex PCR, the repertoire was profiled, and TCRdb retains in-frame clones only, with some absent. Counted here are approximately 91,000 clones, just over 85% occurring once; the ten biggest clones make up 2%. Study-wide results and caveats: The 0.1-3.0 mg/kg partial responders had among the lowest clonal expansion.

The clonotype comes from an adult with an advanced solid tumor such as melanoma, head and neck, liver or kidney cancer. J is TRBJ2-5 and V is TRBV5-6; perhaps D is TRBD1 or TRBD2 (5 bases each). The input for sequencing was CD4+ or CD8+ T cells sorted from blood, taken in a trial of the OX40 agonist ivuxolimab. The CDR3 loop is CASSFGTLEETQYF. CDR3 nucleotide sequence: TGTGCCAGCAGCTTCGGGACCTTGGAAGAGACCCAGTACTTC.